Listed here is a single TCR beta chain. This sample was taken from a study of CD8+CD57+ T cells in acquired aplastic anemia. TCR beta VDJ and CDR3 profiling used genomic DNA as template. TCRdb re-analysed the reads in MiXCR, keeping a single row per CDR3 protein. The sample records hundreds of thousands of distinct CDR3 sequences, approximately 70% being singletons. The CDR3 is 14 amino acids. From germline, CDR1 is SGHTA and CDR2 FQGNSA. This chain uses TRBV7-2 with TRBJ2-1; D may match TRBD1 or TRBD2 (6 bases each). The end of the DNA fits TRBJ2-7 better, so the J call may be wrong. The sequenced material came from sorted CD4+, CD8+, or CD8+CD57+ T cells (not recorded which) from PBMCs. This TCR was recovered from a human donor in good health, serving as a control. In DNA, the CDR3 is TGTGCCACCACGGGGGCGAGCGCCTACAATCAGCAGTACTTC. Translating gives CATTGASAYNQQYF.